These 24 T cell receptor beta chains were sequenced from one sample in a study of blood T cells in healthy people across ages. Using a J-beta primer mix together with a sample-barcoded 5' primer, a second PCR was run for roughly 7 to 12 cycles. Each CDR3 protein is one row after TCRdb ran MiXCR on the 5' RACE reads. The data contain about 670,000 distinct CDR3 sequences, around 38% of them singletons. The specimen sequenced was blood. These receptors were obtained from a man of 80 years or more in good health.

This chain links TRBV7-9 with TRBJ1-5, with TRBD1 matching over 10 bases. The CDR3 loop spans 13 amino acids. Germline-derived CDR1 and CDR2 are SEHNR and FQNEAQ (reference sequence). Unmatched junction bases numbered 5, after V lost 6 bases and J lost 9 bases. The CDR3 here is CASRGTGDGPQHF. CDR3 DNA sequence: TGTGCCAGCAGGGGGACAGGGGATGGGCCCCAGCATTTT.

This clonotype has just a few counts. This chain uses TRBV7-3 with TRBJ2-5; no clear D gene. Germline V gene data show CDR1 as SGHTA and CDR2 as FQGTGA. The CDR3 contains 15 residues. Between the trimmed V and J ends, which lost 5 bases and 6 bases, there was a span of 19 bases. In DNA form, the CDR3 reads TGTGCCAGCAGCCTAAGAAGCTCCCCCGCCCAGACCCAGTACTTC. Amino acids: CASSLRSSPAQTQYF.

The genes are TRBV4-2 and TRBJ1-4, with D possibly matching TRBD1 (5 bases). Trimming removed 0 bases at V and 8 bases at J, with 13 bases between. The CDR3 contains 15 residues. CDR1 LGHNA and CDR2 YNFKEQ come from the germline V gene. Written as DNA, the CDR3 is TGTGCCAGCAGCCAAGATCCACGGGGGTTCGAAAAACTGTTTTTT. It translates to CASSQDPRGFEKLFF.

The CDR3 DNA reads TGTGCCAGCTCACCAGGACAGGGGGCACTGAATGAGCAGTTCTTC. Translation: CASSPGQGALNEQFF. The chain links TRBV18 to TRBJ2-1; the match to TRBD1 covers 11 bases. V gave up 2 bases and J gave up 7 bases; unmatched junction bases: 4. Germline V gene data show CDR1 as KGHSH and CDR2 as LQKENI. CDR3 length: 15 amino acids.

The chain is built from TRBV20-1 and TRBJ1-1, with D possibly TRBD1 on 5 matching bases. Germline V lookup: CDR1 DFQATT, CDR2 SNEGSKA (reference sequence). The V and J ends lost 5 bases and 3 bases respectively, with 16 bases between them. The CDR3 runs 14 residues. CDR3 sequence: CSALGQGWDTEAFF. The CDR3 DNA sequence: TGCAGTGCTCTGGGGCAGGGATGGGACACTGAAGCTTTCTTT.

This clonotype was recorded only once. This sequence joins TRBV7-2 and TRBJ2-7, with TRBD2 identical over 12 bases. Germline CDR1 reads SGHTA; CDR2 reads FQGNSA. Trimming took 4 bases from V and 5 from J; bases not matched to a gene: 3. CDR3 length: 14 amino acids. As DNA, the CDR3 is TGTGCCAGCAGCTCTAGCGGGGGGGTGGACGAGCAGTACTTC. It codes for CASSSSGGVDEQYF. Using reference TRBV7-2 and TRBJ2-7 for the parts outside the CDR3, the full variable domain is GAGVSQSPSNKVTEKGKDVELRCDPISGHTALYWYRQSLGQGLEFLIYFQGNSAPDKSGLPSDRFSAERTGGSVSTLTIQRTQQEDSAVYLCASSSSGGVDEQYFGPGTRLTVT.

The sample holds a few counts of this clonotype. The V and J genes are TRBV3-1 and TRBJ2-1; 7 bases map to TRBD1. Trimming took 4 bases from V and 6 from J; bases not matched to a gene: 6. The germline CDR1 and CDR2 sequences are LGHDT and YNNKEL (reference sequence). The CDR3 covers 14 residues. DNA of the CDR3: TGTGCCAGCAGCCCTCGGGACAGAAGCAATGAGCAGTTCTTC. Translated: CASSPRDRSNEQFF.

This clonotype has a handful of counts. The V gene is TRBV7-9, the J gene TRBJ2-7, with TRBD1 identical over 11 bases. This CDR3 spans 15 amino acids. The V segment lost 0 bases and the J segment 6 bases; nucleotides outside the gene matches: 4. Germline CDR1 reads SEHNR; CDR2 reads FQNEAQ (reference sequence). CDR3 coding DNA: TGTGCCAGCAGCTTAGCTTCCGGGACAGGGGGCGAGCAGTACTTC. Its translation: CASSLASGTGGEQYF.

At least ten counts were recorded for this clonotype. This CDR3 reads CASSRRGNQPQHF. For the CDR3, the DNA is TGTGCCAGCAGCCGCCGGGGGAATCAGCCCCAGCATTTT. This chain links TRBV3-1 with TRBJ1-5, with a possible D match to TRBD1 (5 bases). Per germline, CDR1 LGHDT and CDR2 YNNKEL (reference sequence). V lost 4 bases and J 4 bases, leaving 8 bases between the germline ends. This CDR3 comprises 13 residues.

This clonotype was found many times. The chain couples TRBV29-1 to TRBJ2-4; possible D gene TRBD1, 5 bases. Germline V gene sequence: CDR1 SQVTM, CDR2 ANQGSEA. This CDR3 has 13 residues. Deletions cut 5 bases from V and 2 bases from J, with 10 bases between. The CDR3: CSVSQATKNIQYF. The CDR3 DNA reads as TGCAGCGTTTCACAGGCTACCAAAAACATTCAGTACTTC.

The sample holds a few counts of this clonotype. The chain is built from TRBV14 and TRBJ2-3; 8 nucleotides agree with TRBD1. Germline V gene sequence: CDR1 SGHDN, CDR2 FVKESK. The J segment lost 2 bases and the V segment lost 3 bases, leaving 7 bases of the junction unmatched. The CDR3 extends over 16 amino acids. CDR3 bases: TGTGCCAGCAGCCAGCCCAGGGGGCTATACACAGATACGCAGTATTTT. As protein: CASSQPRGLYTDTQYF.

This clonotype was seen a handful of times. This chain uses TRBV20-1 with TRBJ2-7; D unclear. Trimming cost V 4 bases and J 2 bases, with 9 bases left between them. The CDR3 is made up of 12 amino acids. Germline values: CDR1 DFQATT, CDR2 SNEGSKA (reference sequence). As DNA, the CDR3 is TGCAGTGCTAAGAAAGGGACCTACGAGCAGTACTTC. It specifies CSAKKGTYEQYF.

This clonotype was seen ten or more times. The rearrangement uses TRBV7-2 and TRBJ2-4; possible D gene TRBD2, 6 bases. The CDR3 extends over 16 amino acids. Per germline, CDR1 SGHTA and CDR2 FQGNSA. V was trimmed by 4 bases and J by 6 bases, leaving 19 bases between them. The CDR3 here is CASSYSRGGTGNIQYF. The CDR3 DNA reads as TGTGCCAGCAGCTATTCTAGGGGAGGCACAGGAAACATTCAGTACTTC.

This rearrangement joins TRBV7-9 to TRBJ2-1; 8 nucleotides agree with TRBD2. The J call may be faulty, since TRBJ2-7 better matches the DNA end. The CDR3 runs to 14 residues. Germline values: CDR1 SEHNR, CDR2 FQNEAQ (reference sequence). The CDR3 DNA reads as TGTGCCAGCAGTAGCGGGAATTCCTACAATGAGCAGTACTTC. Protein sequence: CASSSGNSYNEQYF.

The V and J genes are TRBV28 and TRBJ2-1; 10 bases line up with TRBD2. This CDR3 has 14 residues. The V gene end was trimmed by 8 bases and the J gene end by 3 bases; junction bases not matched to a gene: 4. Germline lookup yields CDR1 MDHEN and CDR2 SYDVKM. The CDR3: CASYTSGNYNEQFF. CDR3 sequence (DNA): TGTGCCAGCTACACTAGCGGGAACTACAATGAGCAGTTCTTC.

The rearrangement links TRBV19 to TRBJ2-7; D ambiguous. TRBJ2-5 matches the DNA end more closely, so the J call is doubtful. The CDR3 is made up of 13 amino acids. Germline loops: CDR1 LNHDA, CDR2 SQIVND (reference sequence). Here the CDR3 reads CASSVWLGETQYF. In DNA, the CDR3 is TGTGCCAGTAGTGTCTGGCTTGGGGAGACCCAGTACTTC.

The chain joins TRBV7-2 to TRBJ2-5; TRBD2 is a possible D gene (5 bases). V was cut by 2 bases and J by 3 bases, with 16 bases left in between. CDR1 is SGHTA, CDR2 FQGNSA, per germline. This CDR3 has 16 amino acids. For the CDR3, the DNA is TGTGCCAGCAGCTTATCGGGGTGGGGAGCGGAAGAGACCCAGTACTTC. It codes for CASSLSGWGAEETQYF.

This clonotype appeared a few times. V usage is TRBV6-2 or TRBV6-3 and J usage is TRBJ2-5; no firm D call. Trimming removed 4 bases from V and 1 base from J, with 19 bases in between. The CDR3 is made up of 17 amino acids. Germline CDR1 MNHEY, CDR2 SVGEGT. As DNA, the CDR3 is TGTGCCAGCAGTTTAACAGCAGTACCGTTCGTCCAAGAGACCCAGTACTTC. Residues: CASSLTAVPFVQETQYF.

The J gene is TRBJ2-1, the V gene TRBV6-2 or TRBV6-3; TRBD2 aligns across 12 bases. The ends lost 5 bases at V and 3 bases at J; junction bases unmatched: 8. CDR3 length: 17 residues. The germline V gene encodes CDR1 MNHEY and CDR2 SVGEGT. CDR3 in DNA: TGTGCCAGCAGTCTACGACTAGCGGGGGACCTCTACAATGAGCAGTTCTTC. Translated: CASSLRLAGDLYNEQFF.

The chain employs TRBV21-1 and TRBJ2-1; the tabulated D call, TRBD1, remains unverified against the DNA. TRBV21-1 is annotated as a pseudogene. The CDR3 sequence is 15 residues long. DNA for the CDR3: TGTGCCAGCAGCAAAGCGGGACAGGGTTTCCACGAGCAGTTCTTC. Encoded protein: CASSKAGQGFHEQFF.

A remark on this clonotype: Just one base apart from a much larger clone, this may be a read error. CDR3 sequence reads: CASSVVGQTQYF. CDR3 nucleotides: TGTGCCAGCAGCGTAGTAGGTCAGACCCAGTACTTC. The V gene is TRBV7-2, the J gene TRBJ2-5, with no clear D. The germline V gene encodes CDR1 SGHTA and CDR2 FQGNSA. The CDR3 contains 12 residues. V was clipped by 5 bases and J by 6 bases, with 10 bases between them.

This clonotype has only a few counts. The chain has TRBV7-6 and TRBJ2-3, with D unclear. Germline V gives CDR1 SGHVS, CDR2 FNYEAQ. Trimming took off 5 bases at V and 1 base at J, with 10 bases between the two ends. CDR3 length equals 14 residues. CDR3 loop: CASSQLRGTDTQYF. CDR3 DNA sequence: TGTGCCAGCAGCCAACTTAGAGGCACAGATACGCAGTATTTT.

V gene TRBV7-8 combines with J gene TRBJ2-2; D call uncertain. CDR1 SGHVS and CDR2 FQNEAQ come from the germline V gene. Trimming took 1 base from V and 6 from J, leaving 18 bases between them. The CDR3 spans 17 residues. CDR3 in amino acids: CASSLVYLTPEAGELFF. DNA of the CDR3: TGTGCCAGCAGCTTAGTATACCTAACTCCAGAGGCCGGGGAGCTGTTTTTT.

The chain joins TRBV4-2 to TRBJ1-2; no reliable D call. The CDR3 spans 12 residues. V lost 8 bases and J 0 bases, leaving 7 bases between the germline ends. The germline CDR1 and CDR2 sequences are LGHNA and YNFKEQ. This CDR3 reads CASGVSNYGYTF. The CDR3 bases are TGTGCCAGCGGCGTATCTAACTATGGCTACACCTTC.